The sample holds many counts of the clone carrying this TCR beta chain. What it binds is unknown. Each CDR3 protein gets one entry after TCRdb re-called the 5' RACE reads with MiXCR. The data contain about 290,000 distinct CDR3 sequences, roughly 15% of them singletons. These data belong to a study of T-cell memory formation after mild COVID-19. Study summary: Clusters were largely donor specific.

CDR3 length: 13 residues. Trimming removed 5 bases from V and 4 bases from J; junction bases left unmatched: 3. Germline loops: CDR1 MRHNA, CDR2 SNTAGT. Overall study findings and caveats: The authors did not confirm SARS-CoV-2 specificity of second-wave clones peaking day 37.

The sequenced sample consisted of PBMCs or a T cell subset sorted from them (not recorded which). The origin of this receptor is a man younger than 30 who had mild COVID-19 (a few samples of this study predate the infection). Cell type and time point are not known. The chain is built from TRBV6-4 and TRBJ2-3; TRBD2 matches 7 bases. In nucleotides, the CDR3 is TGTGCCAGCAGTCCACGGGGGGCAGATACGCAGTATTTT. Translating gives CASSPRGADTQYF.